The entry below gives a single T cell receptor beta chain sequence along with its context. Its antigen remains unknown. The protocol was immunoSEQ multiplex PCR, while the TCRdb copy is restricted to in-frame clones and leaves out a portion. The sample lists tens of thousands of clones, roughly 85% seen once, with 3.4% in the top ten. The record originates from a study of OX40 agonist ivuxolimab in advanced cancers. Study-wide background: Age averaged around 59 years (range about 23 to 80), and roughly 80% were male.

This CDR3 has 15 amino acids. V lost 1 base to trimming and J lost 6 bases, with 13 bases between them. The study, taken as a whole, reports: Among the lowest levels of clonal expansion were found in partial responders at 0.1-3.0 mg/kg.

Sequencing was performed on CD4+ or CD8+ T cells sorted from blood, taken in a trial of the OX40 agonist ivuxolimab. This receptor was obtained from an adult with an advanced solid tumor such as melanoma, head and neck, liver or kidney cancer. V usage is TRBV5-3 and J usage is TRBJ2-2; no reliable D call. TRBV5-3 is designated an ORF whose function remains uncertain. The CDR3 coding sequence is TGTGCCAGAAGCTTGCCATCGTCTCGGGCCGGGGAGCTGTTTTTT. Its translation is CARSLPSSRAGELFF.